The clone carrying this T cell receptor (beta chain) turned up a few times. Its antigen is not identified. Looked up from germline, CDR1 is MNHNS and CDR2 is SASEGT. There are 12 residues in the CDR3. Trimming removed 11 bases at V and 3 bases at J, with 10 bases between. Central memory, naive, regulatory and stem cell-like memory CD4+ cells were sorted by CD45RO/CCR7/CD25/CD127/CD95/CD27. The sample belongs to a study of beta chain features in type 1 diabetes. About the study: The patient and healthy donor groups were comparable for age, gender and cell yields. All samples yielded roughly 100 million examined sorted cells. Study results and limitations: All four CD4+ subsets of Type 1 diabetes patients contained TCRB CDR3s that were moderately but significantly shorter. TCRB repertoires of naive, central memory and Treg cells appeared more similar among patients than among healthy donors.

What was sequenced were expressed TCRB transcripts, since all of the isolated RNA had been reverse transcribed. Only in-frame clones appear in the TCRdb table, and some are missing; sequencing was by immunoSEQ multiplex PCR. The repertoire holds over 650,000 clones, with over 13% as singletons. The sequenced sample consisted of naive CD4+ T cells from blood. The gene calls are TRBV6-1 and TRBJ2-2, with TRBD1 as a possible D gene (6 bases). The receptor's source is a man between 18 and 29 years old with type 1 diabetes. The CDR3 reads CAASGDTGELFF. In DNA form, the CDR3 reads TGTGCCGCATCAGGGGACACCGGGGAGCTGTTTTTT.